This T cell receptor beta chain was captured in a study of cytomegalovirus exposure and HLA in healthy donors. Study-level points and caveats: HLA alleles were associated with roughly 15,000 TCR beta sequences in a later analysis at 0.05 false discovery rate. Reports indicate that TCR beta sequences accurately predicted the HLA-A and HLA-B alleles of most subjects.

In regard to this clone: Its antigen is unknown.

This CDR3 region has 15 residues. Germline values: CDR1 SGHVS, CDR2 FNYEAQ. V was clipped by 5 bases and J by 5 bases; unmatched bases: 10. PCR primers comprised 60 Vbeta and 13 Jbeta primers. Measured with immunoSEQ multiplex PCR; TCRdb has only the in-frame clones, and not every one. The sample consists of 110,000 or so clones, around 68% of them appearing once. The specimen sequenced was PBMCs. The chain has TRBV7-6 and TRBJ2-5, with 8 bases that match TRBD1. The sequence was collected from a woman aged 40 to 50 in good health and CMV-seropositive. In nucleotides, the CDR3 is TGTGCCAGCAGCCCGATCAGGGGGCGCGGGGAGACCCAGTACTTC. It is translated as CASSPIRGRGETQYF.